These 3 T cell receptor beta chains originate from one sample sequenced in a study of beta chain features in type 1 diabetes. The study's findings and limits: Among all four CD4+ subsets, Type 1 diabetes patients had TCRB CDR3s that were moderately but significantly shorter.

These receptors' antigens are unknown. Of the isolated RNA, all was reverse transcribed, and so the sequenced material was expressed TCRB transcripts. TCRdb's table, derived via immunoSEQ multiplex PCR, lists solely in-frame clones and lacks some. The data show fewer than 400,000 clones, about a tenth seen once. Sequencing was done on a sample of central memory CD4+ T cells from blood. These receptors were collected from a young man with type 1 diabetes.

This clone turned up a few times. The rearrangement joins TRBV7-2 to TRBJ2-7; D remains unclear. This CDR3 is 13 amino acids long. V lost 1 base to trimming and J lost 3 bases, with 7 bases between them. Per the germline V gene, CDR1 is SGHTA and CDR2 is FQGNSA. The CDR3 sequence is CASSLVVYYEQYF. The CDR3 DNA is TGTGCCAGCAGCTTAGTCGTCTACTACGAGCAGTACTTC.

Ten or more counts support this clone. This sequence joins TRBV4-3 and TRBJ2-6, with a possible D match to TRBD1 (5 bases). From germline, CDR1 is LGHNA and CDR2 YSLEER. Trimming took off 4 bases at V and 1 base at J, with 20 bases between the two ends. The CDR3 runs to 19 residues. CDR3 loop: CASSPERQGSASGANVLTF. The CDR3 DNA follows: TGCGCCAGCAGCCCAGAACGTCAGGGTTCGGCTTCTGGGGCCAACGTCCTGACTTTC.

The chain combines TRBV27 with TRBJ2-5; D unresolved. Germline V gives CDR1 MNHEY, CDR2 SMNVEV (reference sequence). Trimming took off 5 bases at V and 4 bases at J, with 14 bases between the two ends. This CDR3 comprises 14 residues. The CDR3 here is CASSARGWGETQYF. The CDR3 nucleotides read TGTGCCAGCAGTGCTCGTGGGTGGGGAGAGACCCAGTACTTC.